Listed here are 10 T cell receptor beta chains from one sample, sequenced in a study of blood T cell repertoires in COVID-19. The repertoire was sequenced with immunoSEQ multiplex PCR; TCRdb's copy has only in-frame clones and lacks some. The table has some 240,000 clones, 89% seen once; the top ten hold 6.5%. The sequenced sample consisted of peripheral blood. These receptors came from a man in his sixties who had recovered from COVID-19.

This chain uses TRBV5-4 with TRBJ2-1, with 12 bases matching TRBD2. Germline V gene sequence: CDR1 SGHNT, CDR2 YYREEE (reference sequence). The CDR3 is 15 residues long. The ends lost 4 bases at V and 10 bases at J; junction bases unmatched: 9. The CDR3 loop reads CASSPGLAGSDEQFF. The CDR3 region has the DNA TGTGCCAGCAGCCCCGGACTAGCGGGGTCGGACGAGCAGTTCTTC. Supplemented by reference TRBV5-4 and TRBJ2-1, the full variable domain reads ETGVTQSPTHLIKTRGQQVTLRCSSQSGHNTVSWYQQALGQGPQFIFQYYREEENGRGNFPPRFSGLQFPNYSSELNVNALELDDSALYLCASSPGLAGSDEQFFGPGTRLTVL.

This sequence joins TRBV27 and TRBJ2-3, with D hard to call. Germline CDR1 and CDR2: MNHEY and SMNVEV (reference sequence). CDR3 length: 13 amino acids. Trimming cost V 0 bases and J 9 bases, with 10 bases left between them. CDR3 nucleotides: TGTGCCAGCAGTTTATCGCCCACTCGAACGCAGTATTTT. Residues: CASSLSPTRTQYF.

DNA for the CDR3: TGTGCCAGCAGCCACGAGCAGGGGACGGAGAAGACCCAGTACTTC. Residues: CASSHEQGTEKTQYF. This chain connects TRBV5-5 to TRBJ2-5; TRBD1 might be the D (6 bases). V was trimmed by 4 bases and J by 6 bases, leaving 19 bases between them. There are 15 residues in the CDR3. Per the germline V gene, CDR1 is SGHKS and CDR2 is YYEKEE (reference sequence).

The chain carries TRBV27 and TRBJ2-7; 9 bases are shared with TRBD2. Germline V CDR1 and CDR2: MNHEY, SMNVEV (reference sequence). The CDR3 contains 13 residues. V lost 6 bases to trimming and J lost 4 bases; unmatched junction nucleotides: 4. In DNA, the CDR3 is TGTGCCAGCAGCCTAGCGGGATTATACGAGCAGTACTTC. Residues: CASSLAGLYEQYF.

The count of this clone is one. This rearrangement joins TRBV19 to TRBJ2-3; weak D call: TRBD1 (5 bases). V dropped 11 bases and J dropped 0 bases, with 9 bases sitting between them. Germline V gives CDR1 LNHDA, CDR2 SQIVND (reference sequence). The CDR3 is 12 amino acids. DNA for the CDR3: TGTGCCTCCCAGGGCAGCACAGATACGCAGTATTTT. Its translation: CASQGSTDTQYF.

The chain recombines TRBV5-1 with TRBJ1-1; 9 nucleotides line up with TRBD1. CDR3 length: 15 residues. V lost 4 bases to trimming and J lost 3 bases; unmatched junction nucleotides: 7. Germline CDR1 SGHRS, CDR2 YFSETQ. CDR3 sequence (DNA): TGCGCCAGCAGCCCCGGGACAGGGTTATACACTGAAGCTTTCTTT. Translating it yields CASSPGTGLYTEAFF.

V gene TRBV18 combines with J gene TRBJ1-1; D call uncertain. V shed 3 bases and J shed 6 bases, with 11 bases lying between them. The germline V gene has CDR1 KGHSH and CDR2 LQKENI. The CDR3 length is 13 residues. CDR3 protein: CASSPTPMAEAFF. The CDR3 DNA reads TGTGCCAGCTCACCGACTCCTATGGCTGAAGCTTTCTTT.

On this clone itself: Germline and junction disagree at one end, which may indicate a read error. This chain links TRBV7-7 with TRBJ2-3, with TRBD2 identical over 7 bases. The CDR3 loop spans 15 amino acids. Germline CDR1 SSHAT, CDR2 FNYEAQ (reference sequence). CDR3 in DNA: TGTGCTAGCAGCCTTAGCGGGTCTAGCACAGATACGCAGTATTTT. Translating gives CASSLSGSSTDTQYF.

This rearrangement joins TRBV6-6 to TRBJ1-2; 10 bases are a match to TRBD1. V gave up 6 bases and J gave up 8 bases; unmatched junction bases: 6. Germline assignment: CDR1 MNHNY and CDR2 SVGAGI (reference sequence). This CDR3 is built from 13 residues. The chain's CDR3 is CASSTATGGGYTF. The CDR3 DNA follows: TGTGCCAGCAGCACCGCGACAGGGGGCGGCTACACCTTC.

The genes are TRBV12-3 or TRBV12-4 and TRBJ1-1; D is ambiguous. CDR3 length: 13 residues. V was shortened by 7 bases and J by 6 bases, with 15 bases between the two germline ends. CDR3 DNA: TGTGCCAGCACCGGGCGGGCCGCCGCTGAAGCTTTCTTT. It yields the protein CASTGRAAAEAFF.